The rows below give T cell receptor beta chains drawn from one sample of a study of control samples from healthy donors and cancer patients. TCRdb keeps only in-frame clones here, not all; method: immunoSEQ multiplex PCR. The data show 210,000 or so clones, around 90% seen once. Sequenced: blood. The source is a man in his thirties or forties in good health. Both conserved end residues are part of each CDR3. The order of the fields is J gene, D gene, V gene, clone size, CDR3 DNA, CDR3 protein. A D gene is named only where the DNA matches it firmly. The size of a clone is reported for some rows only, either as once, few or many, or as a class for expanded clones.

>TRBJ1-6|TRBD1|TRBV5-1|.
TGCGCCAGCAGCTTCGACAAGGACAGGGTGGATTCACCCCTCCACTTT
CASSFDKDRVDSPLHF
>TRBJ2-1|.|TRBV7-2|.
TGTGCCAGCAGCTTAGTGACGGTGGACAATGAGCAGTTCTTC
CASSLVTVDNEQFF
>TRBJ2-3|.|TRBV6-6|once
TGTGCCAGCAGTTACTCCGCGGGGGCCGGGGATACGCAGTATTTT
CASSYSAGAGDTQYF
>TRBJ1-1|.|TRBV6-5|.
TGTGCCAGCGCTTTTGCATCGTCGAACACTGAAGCTTTCTTT
CASAFASSNTEAFF
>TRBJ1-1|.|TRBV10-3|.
TGTGCCATCAGTGAAGGCCTGGCAGCGCGGGAAGCTTTCTTT
CAISEGLAAREAFF
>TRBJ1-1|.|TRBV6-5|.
TGTGCCAGCAGTTACTCGGGCAGCACTGAAGCTTTCTTT
CASSYSGSTEAFF
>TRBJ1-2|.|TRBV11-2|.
TGTGCCAGCAGCTTAGCGCGAACAGGGCTCTATGGCTACACCTTC
CASSLARTGLYGYTF
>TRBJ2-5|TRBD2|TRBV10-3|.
TGTGCCTCTGGGAGCGGGGGCGAACAAGAGACCCAGTACTTC
CASGSGGEQETQYF
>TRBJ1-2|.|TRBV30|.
TGTGCCTGGACAGGGGACATACCCCTCTATGGCTACACCTTC
CAWTGDIPLYGYTF
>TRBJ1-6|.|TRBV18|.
TGTGCCAGCTCGGAGTCGGGGGGCGCCAATTCACCCCTCCACTTT
CASSESGGANSPLHF
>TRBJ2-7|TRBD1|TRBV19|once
TGTGCCAGTAGCGGACAGGGTTCTAGCCACGAGCAGTACTTC
CASSGQGSSHEQYF
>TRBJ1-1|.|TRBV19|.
TGTGCCAGTAGGGCGGGAAACAAACGGACTGAAGCTTTCTTT
CASRAGNKRTEAFF
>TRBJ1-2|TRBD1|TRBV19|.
TGTGCCAGTAGACAAGACGGGACAGGGGACCTCTATGGCTACACCTTC
CASRQDGTGDLYGYTF
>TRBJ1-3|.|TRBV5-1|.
TGCGCCAGCAGCTTGTCCCCGGGAGCTGGAAACACCATATATTTT
CASSLSPGAGNTIYF
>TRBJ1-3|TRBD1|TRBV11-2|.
TGTGCCAGCAGCCCTAGACAGGGAAGGAACACCATATATTTT
CASSPRQGRNTIYF
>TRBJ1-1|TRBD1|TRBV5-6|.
TGTGCCAGCAGCAACTGGGACAGGGCGAATGAAGCTTTCTTT
CASSNWDRANEAFF
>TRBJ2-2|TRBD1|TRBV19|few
TGTGCCAGTAGTATTTCCGGACAGGGGACTACCGGGGAGCTGTTTTTT
CASSISGQGTTGELFF
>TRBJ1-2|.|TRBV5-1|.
TGCGCCAGCAGCAAGGACAGCCGGCTCTATGGCTACACCTTC
CASSKDSRLYGYTF
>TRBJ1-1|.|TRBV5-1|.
TGCGCCAGCAGCTTGGCTGGCGACACTGAAGCTTTCTTT
CASSLAGDTEAFF
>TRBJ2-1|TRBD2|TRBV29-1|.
TGCAGCGTTGAAGTTAGCGGGGGGTTTTGGAATGAGCAGTTCTTC
CSVEVSGGFWNEQFF
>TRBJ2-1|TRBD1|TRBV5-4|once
TGTGCCAGCAGCAGCGGACAGGGGACCCTTAAGGAGCAGTTCTTC
CASSSGQGTLKEQFF
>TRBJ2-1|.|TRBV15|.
TGTGCCACCAGCAGAGATGGCTCTCTGGAGGAGCAGTTCTTC
CATSRDGSLEEQFF
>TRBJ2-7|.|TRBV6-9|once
TGTGCCAGCAGTTATTTTAAAGGCCAGGCCACCTACGAGCAGTACTTC
CASSYFKGQATYEQYF
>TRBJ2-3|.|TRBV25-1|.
TGTGCCAGCAGTTTCACAGATACGCAGTATTTT
CASSFTDTQYF
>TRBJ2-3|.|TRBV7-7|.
TGTGCCAGCAGCTTAGGCAGCGGGGATACGCAGTATTTT
CASSLGSGDTQYF
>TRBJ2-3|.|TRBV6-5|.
TGTGCCAGCAGTCCGGGACCAGATACGCAGTATTTT
CASSPGPDTQYF
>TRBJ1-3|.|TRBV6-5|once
TGTGCCAGCAGCGGGACAAATGGAAACACCATATATTTT
CASSGTNGNTIYF